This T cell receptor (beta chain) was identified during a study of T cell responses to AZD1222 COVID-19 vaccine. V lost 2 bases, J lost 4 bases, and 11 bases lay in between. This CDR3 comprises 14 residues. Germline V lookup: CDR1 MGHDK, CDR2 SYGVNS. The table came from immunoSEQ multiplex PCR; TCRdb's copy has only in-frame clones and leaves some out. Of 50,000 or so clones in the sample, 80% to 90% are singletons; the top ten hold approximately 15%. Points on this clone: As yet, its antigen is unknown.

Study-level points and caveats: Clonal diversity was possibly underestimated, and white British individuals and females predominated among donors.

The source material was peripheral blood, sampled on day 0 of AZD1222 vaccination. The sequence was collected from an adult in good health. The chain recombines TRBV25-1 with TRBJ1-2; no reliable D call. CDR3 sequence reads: CASSEKPALYGYTF. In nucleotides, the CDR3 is TGTGCCAGCAGTGAAAAGCCGGCACTCTATGGCTACACCTTC.